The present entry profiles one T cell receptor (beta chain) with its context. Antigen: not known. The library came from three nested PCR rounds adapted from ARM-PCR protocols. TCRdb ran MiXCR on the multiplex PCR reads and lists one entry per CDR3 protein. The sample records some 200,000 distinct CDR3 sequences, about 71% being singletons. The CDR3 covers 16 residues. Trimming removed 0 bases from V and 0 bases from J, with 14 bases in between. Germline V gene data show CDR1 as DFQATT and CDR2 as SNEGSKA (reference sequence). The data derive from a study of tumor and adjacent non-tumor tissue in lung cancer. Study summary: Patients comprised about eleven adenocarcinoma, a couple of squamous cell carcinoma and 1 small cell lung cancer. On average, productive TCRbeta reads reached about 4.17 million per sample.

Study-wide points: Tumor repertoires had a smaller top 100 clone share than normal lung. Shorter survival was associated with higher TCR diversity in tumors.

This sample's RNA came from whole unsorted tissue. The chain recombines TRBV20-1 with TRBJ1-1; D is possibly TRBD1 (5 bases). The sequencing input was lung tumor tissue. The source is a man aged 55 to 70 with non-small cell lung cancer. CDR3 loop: CSARELSGILNTEAFF. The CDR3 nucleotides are TGCAGTGCTAGAGAATTGTCAGGGATACTGAACACTGAAGCTTTCTTT.